The next 6 T cell receptor beta chains were all read from a single sample in a study of T cell responses to AZD1222 COVID-19 vaccine. TCRdb's table, derived via immunoSEQ multiplex PCR, lists solely in-frame clones and lacks some. The sample yields 120,000 to 150,000 clones, approximately 90% seen once. Sequencing used peripheral blood, obtained on day 0 of AZD1222 vaccination. These receptors all come from an adult in good health.

This chain links TRBV7-3 with TRBJ1-2; 8 bases are shared with TRBD1. This CDR3 region has 13 residues. V trimming: 5 bases; J trimming: 8 bases; junction bases outside the gene matches: 7. CDR1 SGHTA and CDR2 FQGTGA come from the germline V gene. CDR3 amino acids: CASSPDRGYGYTF. The CDR3 DNA reads as TGTGCCAGCAGCCCAGACAGGGGATACGGCTACACCTTC.

The gene calls are TRBV30 and TRBJ1-2; no definite D call. Germline CDR1 and CDR2: GTSNPN and SVGIG (reference sequence). This CDR3 is 15 amino acids long. V shed 0 bases and J shed 2 bases, with 13 bases lying between them. The CDR3 is CAWSVHGVTNYGYTF. Written as DNA, the CDR3 is TGTGCCTGGAGTGTACACGGGGTCACCAACTATGGCTACACCTTC. The full variable domain, with the rest looked up from reference TRBV30 and TRBJ1-2, is SQTIHQWPATLVQPVGSPLSLECTVEGTSNPNLYWYRQAAGRGLQLLFYSVGIGQISSEVPQNLSASRPQDRQFILSSKKLLLSDSGFYLCAWSVHGVTNYGYTFGSGTRLTVV.

This sequence joins TRBV6-5 and TRBJ1-1, with D possibly matching TRBD1 (5 bases). CDR1 and CDR2 (germline): MNHEY, SVGAGI. V lost 6 bases and J lost 0, with 8 bases in between. The CDR3 has 13 amino acids. DNA of the CDR3: TGTGCCAGCAGGGGGGGGATGAACACTGAAGCTTTCTTT. Protein product: CASRGGMNTEAFF.

The J gene is TRBJ2-5, the V gene TRBV27, with 7 bases identical to TRBD2. This CDR3 is 17 amino acids long. The junction had 12 bases not matched to a gene; V was cut back by 5 bases and J by 0 bases. Germline V lookup: CDR1 MNHEY, CDR2 SMNVEV (reference sequence). CDR3 residues: CASSPNLSGSNQETQYF. CDR3 in DNA: TGTGCCAGCAGTCCCAACCTTAGCGGGTCCAACCAAGAGACCCAGTACTTC.

The chain links TRBV2 to TRBJ1-4, with a tentative D call TRBD1 (5 bases). The V end was cut by 8 bases, the J end by 3 bases, with 10 bases between. Per germline, CDR1 SNHLY and CDR2 FYNNEI. The CDR3 has 13 amino acids. The DNA of the CDR3 is TGTGCCAGCCAGACAGTCGCTAATGAAAAACTGTTTTTT. Its protein is CASQTVANEKLFF.

The chain recombines TRBV29-1 with TRBJ2-1; D not resolved. The CDR3 is 14 residues long. Germline V CDR1 and CDR2: SQVTM, ANQGSEA. V gave up 7 bases and J gave up 0 bases, with 13 bases separating them. The CDR3 here is CSAPTKRSYNEQFF. For the CDR3, the DNA is TGCAGCGCGCCTACTAAACGCTCCTACAATGAGCAGTTCTTC.